The 17 T cell receptor beta chains reported below all come from one sample, sequenced in a study of cytomegalovirus exposure and HLA in healthy donors. The primer mix had 60 Vbeta and 13 Jbeta primers. Profiled with immunoSEQ multiplex PCR; TCRdb holds only in-frame clones, not every one. The sample has about 160,000 clones; roughly 80% are singletons. Sequencing was carried out using PBMCs. The receptor set was obtained from a male donor in good health and CMV-seronegative.

The V and J genes are TRBV7-9 and TRBJ2-7, with D possibly being TRBD1 (7 bases). Germline-derived CDR1 and CDR2 are SEHNR and FQNEAQ (reference sequence). The CDR3 spans 15 residues. The V gene lost 3 bases and the J gene lost 5 bases, with 17 bases spanning the gap. The CDR3 sequence is CASSLIRGEEDEQYF. CDR3 DNA: TGTGCCAGCAGCTTGATCAGGGGGGAAGAGGACGAGCAGTACTTC.

V usage is TRBV5-6 and J usage is TRBJ1-1; D possibly corresponds to TRBD1 (6 bases). CDR3 length equals 14 residues. Germline V gene lookup returns CDR1 SGHDT and CDR2 YYEEEE. Trimming shortened V by 4 bases and J by 6 bases, and 16 bases separated the two germline ends. The CDR3 DNA is TGTGCCAGCAGCGAACAGGGATGGGTCTCTGAAGCTTTCTTT. The encoded protein is CASSEQGWVSEAFF.

This rearrangement joins TRBV28 to TRBJ2-7; D perhaps matches TRBD1 (8 bases). CDR3 length: 13 residues. Germline-derived CDR1 and CDR2 are MDHEN and SYDVKM. V was trimmed by 10 bases and J by 5 bases, leaving 18 bases between them. This chain's CDR3 is CATFTGGVDEQYF. DNA of the CDR3: TGTGCCACCTTTACAGGGGGGGTAGACGAGCAGTACTTC.

This clone has a handful of counts. The CDR3, as DNA: TGTGCCAGCAGCTTGGCCATTAGCGATACCTACGAGCAGTACTTC. Translation: CASSLAISDTYEQYF. V and J are TRBV5-6 and TRBJ2-7; D is perhaps TRBD2 (5 bases). Germline V lookup: CDR1 SGHDT, CDR2 YYEEEE. The length of the CDR3 is 15 residues. The V and J ends lost 0 bases and 2 bases respectively, with 12 bases between them.

The chain recombines TRBV19 with TRBJ2-7, with D perhaps TRBD1 (6 bases). Trimming removed 2 bases from V and 6 bases from J, with 11 bases in between. Germline CDR1 LNHDA, CDR2 SQIVND (reference sequence). CDR3 length: 13 amino acids. The CDR3 reads CASSISGAGEQYF. The DNA of the CDR3 is TGTGCCAGTAGTATATCAGGGGCCGGCGAGCAGTACTTC.

The chain is built from TRBV7-8 and TRBJ2-3; 8 nucleotides align to TRBD1. Germline loops: CDR1 SGHVS, CDR2 FQNEAQ. CDR3 length equals 16 residues. V trimming: 1 base; J trimming: 7 bases; junction bases outside the gene matches: 10. The CDR3 region is CASSLVPGGWANTQYF. In DNA, the CDR3 is TGTGCCAGCAGCTTAGTCCCAGGGGGCTGGGCAAATACGCAGTATTTT.

Details on this clone: A junction end diverges from the germline sequence, so it may reflect a read error. This chain joins TRBV28 and TRBJ2-5; TRBD2 agrees at 10 bases. The CDR3 runs to 12 residues. Germline CDR1 is MDHEN and CDR2 is SYDVKM. The CDR3 DNA reads as TGTGCCAGCAGTGCAGAAGCGGGGGGGCGGAACTTC. This encodes CASSAEAGGRNF. The variable domain in full, with the rest retrieved from reference TRBV28 and TRBJ2-5, is DVKVTQSSRYLVKRTGEKVFLECVQDMDHENMFWYRQDPGLGLRLIYFSYDVKMKEKGDIPEGYSVSREKKERFSLILESASTNQTSMYLCASSAEAGGRNFGPGTRLLVL.

This rearrangement joins TRBV29-1 to TRBJ1-1; TRBD1 matches 7 bases. The CDR3 is 14 amino acids. Germline values: CDR1 SQVTM, CDR2 ANQGSEA. Unmatched junction bases numbered 8, after V lost 6 bases and J lost 1 base. CDR3 region: CSVAGGAANTEAFF. CDR3 nucleotide sequence: TGCAGCGTCGCAGGGGGAGCCGCGAACACTGAAGCTTTCTTT.

The genes are TRBV4-1 and TRBJ2-7, with 9 positions matching TRBD2. CDR1 is MGHRA and CDR2 is YSYEKL in the germline V gene. There are 15 residues in the CDR3. V lost 1 base to trimming and J lost 3 bases; unmatched junction nucleotides: 4. CDR3 in amino acids: CASSQVRGGNYEQYF. The CDR3 DNA reads TGCGCCAGCAGCCAAGTGCGGGGGGGAAACTACGAGCAGTACTTC.

About this clone itself: This specimen includes other DNA sequences encoding the same CDR3. The chain carries TRBV7-2 and TRBJ2-1, with 10 positions matching TRBD2. The length of the CDR3 is 15 residues. V shed 5 bases, J shed 5 bases, and the junction held 6 bases outside the gene matches. Germline V CDR1 and CDR2: SGHTA, FQGNSA. The CDR3 spells CASSVGLAKNNEQFF. The CDR3 DNA is TGTGCCAGCAGCGTGGGACTAGCGAAAAACAATGAGCAGTTCTTC.

The chain employs TRBV25-1 and TRBJ2-1; D gene uncertain. The V gene's germline CDR1 is MGHDK and CDR2 SYGVNS. V lost 3 bases, J lost 2 bases, and 11 bases lay in between. The CDR3 has 15 residues. The chain's CDR3 is CASSDPRSPYNEQFF. The CDR3 bases are TGTGCCAGCAGTGATCCTAGGTCACCCTACAATGAGCAGTTCTTC.

The rearrangement links TRBV27 to TRBJ2-7, with 9 positions matching TRBD1. The V gene's germline CDR1 is MNHEY and CDR2 SMNVEV (reference sequence). Unmatched junction bases numbered 5, after V lost 6 bases and J lost 2 bases. This CDR3 has 14 residues. CDR3 amino acids: CASRGGTGPYEQYF. DNA of the CDR3: TGTGCCAGCAGGGGCGGGACAGGGCCCTACGAGCAGTACTTC.

This chain connects TRBV6-5 to TRBJ2-5; 7 bases fit TRBD1. Germline values: CDR1 MNHEY, CDR2 SVGAGI. With 4 bases clipped from V and 4 bases from J, the junction kept 6 bases outside the gene matches. The CDR3 runs to 14 residues. CDR3 amino acids: CASSSDREGETQYF. In DNA form, the CDR3 reads TGTGCCAGCAGTTCTGACAGGGAAGGAGAGACCCAGTACTTC.

The count of this clone is one. CDR3 sequence (DNA): TGTGCCAGCACCACTAGGAGGGTTCCAGGAGGTGAAAAACTGTTTTTT. This gives the protein CASTTRRVPGGEKLFF. The V gene is TRBV28, the J gene TRBJ1-4; D is undetermined. Trimming removed 7 bases at V and 7 bases at J, with 22 bases between. CDR3 length: 16 amino acids. Per germline, CDR1 MDHEN and CDR2 SYDVKM.

Only a few counts were recorded for this clone. The chain uses TRBV6-6 and TRBJ1-5, with D perhaps TRBD1 (6 bases). The germline V gene has CDR1 MNHNY and CDR2 SVGAGI (reference sequence). V lost 6 bases and J 5 bases, leaving 11 bases between the germline ends. The CDR3 extends over 13 amino acids. CDR3 nucleotide sequence: TGTGCCAGCAGAGCAGGGGATGATCAGCCCCAGCATTTT. Its translation is CASRAGDDQPQHF.

The CDR3 coding sequence is TGTGCCAGCAGCTTAGGCACAGGGGTCGGGGGAGAGACCCAGTACTTC. This codes for CASSLGTGVGGETQYF. This chain uses TRBV7-6 with TRBJ2-5, with D possibly TRBD1 on 7 matching bases. Trimming took 1 base from V and 4 from J, leaving 16 bases between them. Germline V CDR1 and CDR2: SGHVS, FNYEAQ. The CDR3 extends over 16 amino acids.

This clone was detected only once. V and J are TRBV28 and TRBJ2-5; no reliable D call. CDR1 and CDR2 (germline): MDHEN, SYDVKM. CDR3 length: 15 residues. V dropped 3 bases and J dropped 4 bases, with 15 bases sitting between them. CDR3 nucleotide sequence: TGTGCCAGCAGTTTTGGAAGACTCGTGGGAGAGACCCAGTACTTC. Translated: CASSFGRLVGETQYF. The variable domain in full, completed from reference TRBV28 and TRBJ2-5, reads DVKVTQSSRYLVKRTGEKVFLECVQDMDHENMFWYRQDPGLGLRLIYFSYDVKMKEKGDIPEGYSVSREKKERFSLILESASTNQTSMYLCASSFGRLVGETQYFGPGTRLLVL.